Each of the 31 T cell receptor beta chains below was sequenced from the same sample in a study of technical replicates of blood from a few donors. Profiling relied on immunoSEQ multiplex PCR, and the TCRdb table lists in-frame clones only, not all of them. The sample includes approximately 76,000 clones, around nine tenths seen only once; the top ten take 0.25%. The sequenced sample consisted of T cells isolated from PBMCs. The receptor source for this set is a human donor in good health.

This sequence joins TRBV5-6 and TRBJ1-2; weak D call: TRBD1 (5 bases). V was cut by 0 bases and J by 6 bases, with 15 bases left in between. The V gene's germline CDR1 is SGHDT and CDR2 YYEEEE. The CDR3 consists of 15 residues. The CDR3 DNA reads TGTGCCAGCAGCTTGGCAGGGCTTTCACCAAATGGCTACACCTTC. It is translated as CASSLAGLSPNGYTF.

This clone was detected only once. The CDR3 loop reads CASSRDRGVEKLFF. CDR3 nucleotide sequence: TGTGCCAGCAGCCGAGACAGGGGTGTTGAAAAACTGTTTTTT. The rearrangement links TRBV7-6 to TRBJ1-4, with 8 positions matching TRBD1. The germline V gene encodes CDR1 SGHVS and CDR2 FNYEAQ. The CDR3 has 14 residues. V trimming: 5 bases; J trimming: 7 bases; junction bases outside the gene matches: 6.

CDR3 amino acids: CASLPPGQGVGYTF. Here the CDR3 DNA reads TGTGCCAGCCTTCCACCGGGACAGGGGGTTGGCTACACCTTC. This chain uses TRBV28 with TRBJ1-2; TRBD1 aligns across 11 bases. This CDR3 has 14 residues. The germline V gene has CDR1 MDHEN and CDR2 SYDVKM. The V segment lost 8 bases and the J segment 7 bases; nucleotides outside the gene matches: 9.

V usage is TRBV6-4 and J usage is TRBJ2-1; 7 bases line up with TRBD2. Looked up from germline, CDR1 is MRHNA and CDR2 is SNTAGT. This CDR3 spans 14 amino acids. Germline trimming cut 0 bases from V and 9 bases from J; bases unmatched to any gene: 5. The chain's CDR3 is CASSDSLGGTEQFF. The CDR3 DNA reads as TGTGCCAGCAGTGACTCATTGGGGGGGACTGAGCAGTTCTTC.

The chain employs TRBV6-4 and TRBJ2-2; the match to TRBD1 covers 8 bases. Trimming cost V 8 bases and J 3 bases; bases outside gene matches: 5. Germline V CDR1 and CDR2: MRHNA, SNTAGT. The CDR3 runs 14 residues. CDR3 DNA: TGTGCCAGCCGACCGACAGGGGACACCGGGGAGCTGTTTTTT. Residues: CASRPTGDTGELFF.

The rearrangement joins TRBV15 to TRBJ2-7; TRBD1 matches at 9 bases. Germline V lookup: CDR1 LNHNV, CDR2 YYDKDF (reference sequence). V lost 1 base to trimming and J lost 3 bases; unmatched junction nucleotides: 10. The CDR3 covers 17 residues. CDR3 sequence reads: CATSRGGGTGKLYEQYF. In DNA form, the CDR3 reads TGTGCCACCAGCAGAGGAGGCGGGACAGGGAAGCTCTACGAGCAGTACTTC. Complete variable domain (other parts from reference TRBV15 and TRBJ2-7): DAMVIQNPRYQVTQFGKPVTLSCSQTLNHNVMYWYQQKSSQAPKLLFHYYDKDFNNEADTPDNFQSRRPNTSFCFLDIRSPGLGDTAMYLCATSRGGGTGKLYEQYFGPGTRLTVT.

The chain uses TRBV9 and TRBJ2-7; D is ambiguous. The CDR3 has 12 amino acids. Trimming pared 4 bases from V and 3 bases from J, leaving 8 bases between. Germline V gives CDR1 SGDLS, CDR2 YYNGEE. DNA of the CDR3: TGTGCCAGCAGCCCTCGAGGCTACGAGCAGTACTTC. It translates to CASSPRGYEQYF.

The CDR3 region is CASRPNHKGVYEQYF. The CDR3 DNA is TGTGCCAGCAGGCCCAATCACAAGGGAGTGTACGAGCAGTACTTC. This chain connects TRBV6-4 to TRBJ2-7; maybe TRBD2 (5 bases). Germline V gene sequence: CDR1 MRHNA, CDR2 SNTAGT. CDR3 length: 15 amino acids. Trimming stripped 6 bases from V and 4 bases from J, with 19 bases between.

V gene TRBV4-1 combines with J gene TRBJ2-1, with 10 positions matching TRBD1. V shed 4 bases, J shed 7 bases, and the junction held 13 bases outside the gene matches. There are 17 residues in the CDR3. CDR1 MGHRA and CDR2 YSYEKL come from the germline V gene. Here the CDR3 reads CASSRSGGTGVSNEQFF. The CDR3 region has the DNA TGCGCCAGCAGCCGATCCGGGGGGACAGGGGTCTCGAATGAGCAGTTCTTC.

The chain employs TRBV5-1 and TRBJ1-1; tentatively, D is TRBD1 (5 bases). This CDR3 is built from 13 residues. V lost 4 bases and J 4 bases, leaving 11 bases between the germline ends. Germline values: CDR1 SGHRS, CDR2 YFSETQ. The CDR3 DNA follows: TGCGCCAGCAGCCTAGGGGTTGGCACTGAAGCTTTCTTT. Translation gives CASSLGVGTEAFF.

This sequence joins TRBV6-5 and TRBJ2-6; D is uncertain. Germline V gives CDR1 MNHEY, CDR2 SVGAGI. The CDR3 extends over 15 amino acids. Trimming left V 2 bases short and J 0 bases short, with 5 bases between. This CDR3 reads CASSYLASGANVLTF. The CDR3 coding sequence is TGTGCCAGCAGTTACCTGGCCTCTGGGGCCAACGTCCTGACTTTC.

This clone was picked up one time. The chain recombines TRBV7-6 with TRBJ2-3; 14 bases line up with TRBD2. V dropped 5 bases and J dropped 6; count of bases not matched to a gene: 16. The germline CDR1 and CDR2 sequences are SGHVS and FNYEAQ. The CDR3 extends over 19 amino acids. The CDR3, as DNA: TGTGCCAGCAGCCCACGGGGACTAGCGGGGGCTTCCTCCCTGGATACGCAGTATTTT. It encodes CASSPRGLAGASSLDTQYF.

The J gene is TRBJ1-1, the V gene TRBV4-1; TRBD1 is a possible D gene (5 bases). V lost 4 bases and J 2 bases, leaving 17 bases between the germline ends. CDR3 length equals 16 residues. Per germline, CDR1 MGHRA and CDR2 YSYEKL. In nucleotides, the CDR3 is TGCGCCAGCAGCCCGCCCCGACAGACAAAAAACACTGAAGCTTTCTTT. It specifies CASSPPRQTKNTEAFF.

This CDR3 reads CASSDTSGESRQFF. DNA for the CDR3: TGTGCCAGCAGTGACACTAGCGGGGAGAGTAGGCAGTTCTTC. This chain connects TRBV6-5 to TRBJ2-1, with TRBD2 matching over 10 bases. Germline-derived CDR1 and CDR2 are MNHEY and SVGAGI. This CDR3 is built from 14 residues. Unmatched junction bases numbered 10, after V lost 5 bases and J lost 12 bases.

This chain connects TRBV10-3 to TRBJ2-5, with D perhaps matching TRBD1 (5 bases). Germline V gene sequence: CDR1 ENHRY, CDR2 SYGVKD. V was clipped by 0 bases and J by 5 bases, with 13 bases between them. The CDR3 is 15 residues long. CDR3 in DNA: TGTGCCATCAGTGAGTCGTGGGCAGGGTCGGAGACCCAGTACTTC. This sequence encodes CAISESWAGSETQYF.

The V call is TRBV7-9, the J call TRBJ1-4; TRBD1 is a possible D gene (6 bases). V shed 4 bases and J shed 7 bases, with 16 bases lying between them. Germline values: CDR1 SEHNR, CDR2 FQNEAQ (reference sequence). This CDR3 region has 15 residues. The CDR3 DNA is TGTGCCAGCAGCTCGGGACAACCTTTCAGTGAAAAACTGTTTTTT. Translation gives CASSSGQPFSEKLFF.

CDR3 bases: TGCGCCAGCAGCTCAGGGGGCCTCCCGTACCAAGAGACCCAGTACTTC. This gives the protein CASSSGGLPYQETQYF. This rearrangement joins TRBV5-1 to TRBJ2-5, with 8 bases that match TRBD1. Germline CDR1 SGHRS, CDR2 YFSETQ. V dropped 3 bases and J dropped 0; count of bases not matched to a gene: 7. CDR3 length equals 16 residues. Using reference TRBV5-1 and TRBJ2-5 for the parts outside the CDR3, the full variable domain is KAGVTQTPRYLIKTRGQQVTLSCSPISGHRSVSWYQQTPGQGLQFLFEYFSETQRNKGNFPGRFSGRQFSNSRSEMNVSTLELGDSALYLCASSSGGLPYQETQYFGPGTRLLVL.

The J gene is TRBJ1-6, the V gene TRBV6-5; TRBD1 matches at 9 bases. V gave up 4 bases and J gave up 10 bases; unmatched junction bases: 11. The CDR3 contains 16 residues. Germline-derived CDR1 and CDR2 are MNHEY and SVGAGI. The CDR3 region is CASSLRTGVYGSPLHF. As DNA, the CDR3 is TGTGCCAGCAGTTTGCGGACAGGGGTATACGGGTCACCCCTCCACTTT.

This clone was counted a single time. The V gene is TRBV5-6, the J gene TRBJ1-1; D perhaps matches TRBD1 (5 bases). The CDR3 has 14 residues. Trimming removed 4 bases from V and 0 bases from J, with 10 bases in between. Germline lookup yields CDR1 SGHDT and CDR2 YYEEEE. The CDR3 sequence is CASSRDRMNTEAFF. CDR3 coding DNA: TGTGCCAGCAGCCGAGACAGAATGAACACTGAAGCTTTCTTT. The complete variable domain, with remaining parts taken from reference TRBV5-6 and TRBJ1-1, reads DAGVTQSPTHLIKTRGQQVTLRCSPKSGHDTVSWYQQALGQGPQFIFQYYEEEERQRGNFPDRFSGHQFPNYSSELNVNALLLGDSALYLCASSRDRMNTEAFFGQGTRLTVV.

This sequence joins TRBV28 and TRBJ2-7, with a possible D match to TRBD2 (5 bases). The CDR3 extends over 14 amino acids. The germline CDR1 and CDR2 sequences are MDHEN and SYDVKM. V lost 5 bases and J lost 3, with 14 bases in between. The CDR3, as DNA: TGTGCCAGCAGTCCCAGGACTCTACACTACGAGCAGTACTTC. This translates into CASSPRTLHYEQYF.

In regard to this clone: An end of the junction does not agree with germline; a read error may underlie this. V gene TRBV2 combines with J gene TRBJ1-3; D unclear. This CDR3 comprises 13 residues. From germline, CDR1 is SNHLY and CDR2 FYNNEI. This chain's CDR3 is CASSEALPETLDF. In nucleotides, the CDR3 is TGTGCCAGCAGTGAAGCGCTTCCGGAGACCCTTGATTTT. The variable domain in full, with the rest retrieved from reference TRBV2 and TRBJ1-3, is EPEVTQTPSHQVTQMGQEVILRCVPISNHLYFYWYRQILGQKVEFLVSFYNNEISEKSEIFDDQFSVERPDGSNFTLKIRSTKLEDSAMYFCASSEALPETLDFGEGSWLTVV.

V and J are TRBV4-1 and TRBJ2-7; 7 bases match TRBD2. With 1 base clipped from V and 4 bases from J, the junction kept 7 bases outside the gene matches. The CDR3 is 15 residues long. Per the germline V gene, CDR1 is MGHRA and CDR2 is YSYEKL. CDR3 in DNA: TGCGCCAGCAGCCAAGGGGTGGGAGGGGAATACGAGCAGTACTTC. The encoded protein is CASSQGVGGEYEQYF.

This chain joins TRBV30 and TRBJ1-6; D gene uncertain. V lost 4 bases to trimming and J lost 3 bases, with 16 bases between them. The CDR3 runs to 16 residues. The germline gives CDR1 GTSNPN, CDR2 SVGIG (reference sequence). The CDR3 region is CAWNRVANVYNSPLHF. The CDR3 region has the DNA TGTGCCTGGAATCGAGTAGCCAACGTCTATAATTCACCCCTCCACTTT.

The rearrangement joins TRBV2 to TRBJ2-7; D possibly corresponds to TRBD1 (6 bases). Per the germline V gene, CDR1 is SNHLY and CDR2 is FYNNEI. Trimming removed 8 bases at V and 2 bases at J, with 25 bases between. This CDR3 contains 17 residues. The DNA for the CDR3 is TGTGCCAGCTTCGGACCTATAACAGGGACCATTGCCTACGAGCAGTACTTC. Amino acids: CASFGPITGTIAYEQYF.

This clone was counted once. The chain recombines TRBV5-5 with TRBJ1-2, with TRBD1 matching 10 bases. This CDR3 spans 13 amino acids. Germline CDR1 is SGHKS and CDR2 is YYEKEE (reference sequence). V was pared by 2 bases and J by 7 bases, with 2 bases of the junction left unmatched. The CDR3 loop is CASSFGTGAGYTF. CDR3 nucleotide sequence: TGTGCCAGCAGCTTCGGGACAGGGGCTGGCTACACCTTC.

The CDR3 DNA reads as TGTGCCAGCAGTGGAGGGGCGGGGACTGAAGCTTTCTTT. Residues: CASSGGAGTEAFF. This chain uses TRBV6-4 with TRBJ1-1; the D gene is possibly TRBD1 (5 bases). The V end was cut by 4 bases, the J end by 5 bases, with 11 bases between. The CDR3 is made up of 13 amino acids. Germline V lookup: CDR1 MRHNA, CDR2 SNTAGT.

V usage is TRBV5-1 and J usage is TRBJ2-5; D is undetermined. This CDR3 has 12 amino acids. Germline V gives CDR1 SGHRS, CDR2 YFSETQ. Trimming took off 3 bases at V and 3 bases at J, with 6 bases between the two ends. This CDR3 is CASSWAEETQYF. CDR3 coding DNA: TGCGCCAGCAGCTGGGCTGAAGAGACCCAGTACTTC.

The chain uses TRBV5-5 and TRBJ1-6; D might be TRBD1 (6 bases). The CDR3 loop spans 16 amino acids. Germline V CDR1 and CDR2: SGHKS, YYEKEE (reference sequence). The V and J ends lost 7 bases and 8 bases respectively, with 22 bases between them. The CDR3 DNA follows: TGTGCCAGCGGACGGGGCAACAGGGAGTTAGATTCACCCCTCCACTTT. The encoded protein is CASGRGNRELDSPLHF.

V and J are TRBV5-1 and TRBJ2-5; D is unresolved. The CDR3 sequence is 14 residues long. Per germline, CDR1 SGHRS and CDR2 YFSETQ. V dropped 2 bases and J dropped 2 bases, with 10 bases sitting between them. CDR3 sequence reads: CASSFITLQETQYF. CDR3 nucleotides: TGCGCCAGCAGCTTTATTACTTTGCAAGAGACCCAGTACTTC.

V usage is TRBV7-8 and J usage is TRBJ2-7; TRBD2 might be the D (5 bases). The CDR3 spans 13 residues. The germline CDR1 and CDR2 sequences are SGHVS and FQNEAQ. Trimming stripped 1 base from V and 8 bases from J, with 12 bases between. The CDR3 nucleotides read TGTGCCAGCAGCTTAGGGAGGAGTGATAAGCAGTACTTC. Translation: CASSLGRSDKQYF.

This sequence joins TRBV13 and TRBJ1-1; 7 nucleotides match TRBD1. The V gene's germline CDR1 is PRHDT and CDR2 FYEKMQ (reference sequence). The trim removed 4 bases at V and 1 base at J, leaving 3 bases unmatched. This CDR3 spans 14 amino acids. The CDR3 DNA follows: TGTGCCAGCAGCTGTACAGGGGAGAACACTGAAGCTTTCTTT. It is translated as CASSCTGENTEAFF. The whole variable domain, remainder taken from reference TRBV13 and TRBJ1-1, is AAGVIQSPRHLIKEKRETATLKCYPIPRHDTVYWYQQGPGQDPQFLISFYEKMQSDKGSIPDRFSAQQFSDYHSELNMSSLELGDSALYFCASSCTGENTEAFFGQGTRLTVV.